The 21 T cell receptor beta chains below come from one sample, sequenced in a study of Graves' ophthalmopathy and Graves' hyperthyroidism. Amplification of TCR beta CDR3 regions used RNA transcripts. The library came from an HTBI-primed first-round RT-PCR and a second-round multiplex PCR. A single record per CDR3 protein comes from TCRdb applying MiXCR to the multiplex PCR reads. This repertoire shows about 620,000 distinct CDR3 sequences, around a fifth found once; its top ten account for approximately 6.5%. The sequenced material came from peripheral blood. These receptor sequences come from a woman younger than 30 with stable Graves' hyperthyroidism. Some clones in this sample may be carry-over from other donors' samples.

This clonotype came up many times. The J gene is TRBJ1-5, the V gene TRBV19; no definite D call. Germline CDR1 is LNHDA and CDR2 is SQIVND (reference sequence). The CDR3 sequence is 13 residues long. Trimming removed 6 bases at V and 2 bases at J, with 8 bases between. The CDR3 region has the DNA TGTGCCAGTAGGGTGGGTGGCAATCAGCCCCAGCATTTT. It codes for CASRVGGNQPQHF.

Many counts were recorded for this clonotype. The CDR3 DNA reads TGTGCCATCAGTGCGGGGTATGGCTACACCTTC. Encoded protein: CAISAGYGYTF. This sequence joins TRBV10-3 and TRBJ1-2; D gene unclear. Per germline, CDR1 ENHRY and CDR2 SYGVKD. The ends were cut back, 4 bases at V and 5 bases at J, with 5 bases in the middle. The length of the CDR3 is 11 residues.

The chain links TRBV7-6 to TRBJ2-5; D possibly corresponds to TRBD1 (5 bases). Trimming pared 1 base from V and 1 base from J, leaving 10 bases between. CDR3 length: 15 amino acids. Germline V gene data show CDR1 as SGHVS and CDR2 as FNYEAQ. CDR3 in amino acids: CASSLGWGPQETQYF. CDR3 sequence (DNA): TGTGCCAGCAGCTTAGGTTGGGGCCCCCAAGAGACCCAGTACTTC.

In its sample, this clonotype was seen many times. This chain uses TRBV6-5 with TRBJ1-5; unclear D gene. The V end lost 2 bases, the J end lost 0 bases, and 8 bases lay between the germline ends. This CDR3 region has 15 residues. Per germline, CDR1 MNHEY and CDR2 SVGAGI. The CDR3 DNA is TGTGCCAGCAGTTACCGGCTCAATAGCAATCAGCCCCAGCATTTT. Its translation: CASSYRLNSNQPQHF.

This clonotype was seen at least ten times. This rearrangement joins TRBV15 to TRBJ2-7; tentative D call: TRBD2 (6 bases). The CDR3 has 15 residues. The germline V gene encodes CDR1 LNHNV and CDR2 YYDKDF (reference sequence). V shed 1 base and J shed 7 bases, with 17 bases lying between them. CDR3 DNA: TGTGCCACCAGCAGAGCAGGCGGGATGGTTAATGAGCAGTACTTC. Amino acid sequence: CATSRAGGMVNEQYF.

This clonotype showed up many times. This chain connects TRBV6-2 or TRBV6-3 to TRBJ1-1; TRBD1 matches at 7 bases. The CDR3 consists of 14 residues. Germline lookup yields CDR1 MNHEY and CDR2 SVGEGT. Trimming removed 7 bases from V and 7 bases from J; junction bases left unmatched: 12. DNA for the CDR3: TGTGCCAGCACCTCACCCGGGACAGCAAGTGAAGCTTTCTTT. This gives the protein CASTSPGTASEAFF.

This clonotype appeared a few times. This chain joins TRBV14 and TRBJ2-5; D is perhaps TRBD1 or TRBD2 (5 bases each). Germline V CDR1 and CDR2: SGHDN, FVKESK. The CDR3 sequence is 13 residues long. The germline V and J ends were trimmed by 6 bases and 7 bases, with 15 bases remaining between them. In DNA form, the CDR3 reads TGTGCCAGCAGGCGCGCTGCTGGGGGGACCCAGTACTTC. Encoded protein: CASRRAAGGTQYF.

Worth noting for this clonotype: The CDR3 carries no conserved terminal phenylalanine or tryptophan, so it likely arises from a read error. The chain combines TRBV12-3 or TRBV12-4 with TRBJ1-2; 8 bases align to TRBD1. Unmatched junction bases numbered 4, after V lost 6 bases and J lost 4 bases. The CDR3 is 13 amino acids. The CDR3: CASSWDRTYGYTV. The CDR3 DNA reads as TGTGCCAGCAGCTGGGACAGGACCTATGGCTACACCGTG.

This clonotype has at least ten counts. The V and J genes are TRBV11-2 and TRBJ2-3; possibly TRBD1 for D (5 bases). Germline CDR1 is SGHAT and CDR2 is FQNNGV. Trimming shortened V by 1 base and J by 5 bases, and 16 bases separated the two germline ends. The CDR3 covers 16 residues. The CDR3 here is CASSLGGSPRKDTQYF. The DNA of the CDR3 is TGTGCCAGCAGCTTAGGGGGCTCCCCAAGAAAAGATACGCAGTATTTT.

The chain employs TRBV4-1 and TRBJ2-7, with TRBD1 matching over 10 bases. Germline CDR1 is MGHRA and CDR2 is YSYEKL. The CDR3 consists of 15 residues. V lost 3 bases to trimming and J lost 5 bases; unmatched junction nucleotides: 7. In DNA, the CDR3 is TGCGCCAGCAGCCAGACCGGGACAGGGGTTAACGAGCAGTACTTC. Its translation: CASSQTGTGVNEQYF.

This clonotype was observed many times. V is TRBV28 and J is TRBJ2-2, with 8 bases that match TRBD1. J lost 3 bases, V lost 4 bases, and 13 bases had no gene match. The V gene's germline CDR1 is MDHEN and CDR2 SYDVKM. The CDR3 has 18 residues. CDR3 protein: CASSSSYRQGQYTGELFF. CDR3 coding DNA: TGTGCCAGCAGTTCCTCATACCGACAGGGGCAGTACACCGGGGAGCTGTTTTTT.

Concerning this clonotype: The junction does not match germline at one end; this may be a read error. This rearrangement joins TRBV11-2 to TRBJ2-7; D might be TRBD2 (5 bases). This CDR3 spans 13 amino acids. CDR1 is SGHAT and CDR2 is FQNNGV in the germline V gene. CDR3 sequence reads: CACSLGSSYEQYF. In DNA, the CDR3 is TGTGCCTGCAGCTTGGGGAGCTCCTACGAGCAGTACTTC.

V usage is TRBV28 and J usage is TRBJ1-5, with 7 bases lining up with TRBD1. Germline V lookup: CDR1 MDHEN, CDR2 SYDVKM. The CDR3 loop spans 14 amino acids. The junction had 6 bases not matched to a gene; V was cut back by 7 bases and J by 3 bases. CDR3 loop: CASKRGQFNQPQHF. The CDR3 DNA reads TGTGCCAGCAAAAGGGGACAGTTCAATCAGCCCCAGCATTTT. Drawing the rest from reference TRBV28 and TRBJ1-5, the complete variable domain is DVKVTQSSRYLVKRTGEKVFLECVQDMDHENMFWYRQDPGLGLRLIYFSYDVKMKEKGDIPEGYSVSREKKERFSLILESASTNQTSMYLCASKRGQFNQPQHFGDGTRLSIL.

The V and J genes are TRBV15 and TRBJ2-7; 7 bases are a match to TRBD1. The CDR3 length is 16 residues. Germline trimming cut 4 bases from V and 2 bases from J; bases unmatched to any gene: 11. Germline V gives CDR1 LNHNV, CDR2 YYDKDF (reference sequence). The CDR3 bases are TGTGCCACCAGCATCCCGGGACAGTTCTCCACCTACGAGCAGTACTTC. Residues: CATSIPGQFSTYEQYF.

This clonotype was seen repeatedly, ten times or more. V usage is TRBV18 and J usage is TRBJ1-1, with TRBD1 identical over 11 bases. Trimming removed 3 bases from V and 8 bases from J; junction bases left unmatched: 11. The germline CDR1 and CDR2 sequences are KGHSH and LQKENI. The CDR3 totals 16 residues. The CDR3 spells CASSPIAGTGGREAFF. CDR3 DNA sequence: TGTGCCAGCTCACCGATCGCCGGGACAGGGGGTAGAGAAGCTTTCTTT.

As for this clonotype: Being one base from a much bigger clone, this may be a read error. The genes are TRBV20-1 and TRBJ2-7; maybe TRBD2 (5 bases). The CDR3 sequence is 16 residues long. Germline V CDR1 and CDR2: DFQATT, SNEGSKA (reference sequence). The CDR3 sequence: CSANSGMASLPYEQHF. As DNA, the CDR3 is TGCAGTGCTAACTCCGGGATGGCTAGCCTACCCTACGAGCAGCACTTC.

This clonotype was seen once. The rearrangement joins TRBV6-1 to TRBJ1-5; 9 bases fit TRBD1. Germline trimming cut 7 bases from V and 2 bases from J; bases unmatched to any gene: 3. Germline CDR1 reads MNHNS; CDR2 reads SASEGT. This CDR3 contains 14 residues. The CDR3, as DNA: TGTGCCAGCACCCGGGACAGGGGCAATCAGCCCCAGCATTTT. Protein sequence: CASTRDRGNQPQHF.

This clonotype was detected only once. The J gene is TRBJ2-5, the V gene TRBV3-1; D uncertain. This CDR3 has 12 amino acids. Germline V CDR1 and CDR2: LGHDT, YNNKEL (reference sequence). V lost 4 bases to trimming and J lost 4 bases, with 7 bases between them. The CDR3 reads CASSPDPETQYF. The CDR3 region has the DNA TGTGCCAGCAGCCCCGACCCAGAGACCCAGTACTTC.

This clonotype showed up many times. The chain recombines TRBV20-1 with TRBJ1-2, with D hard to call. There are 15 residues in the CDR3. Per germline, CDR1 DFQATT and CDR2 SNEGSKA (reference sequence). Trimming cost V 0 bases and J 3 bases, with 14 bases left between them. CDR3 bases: TGCAGTGCTAGAGATCTGGTAGGCCGGGACTATGGCTACACCTTC. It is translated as CSARDLVGRDYGYTF.

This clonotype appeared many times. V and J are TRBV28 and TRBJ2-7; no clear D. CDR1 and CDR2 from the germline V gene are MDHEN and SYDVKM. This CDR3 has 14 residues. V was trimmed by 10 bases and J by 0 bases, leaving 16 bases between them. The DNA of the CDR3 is TGTGCCATCACCACGGGCAGGAGCTCCTACGAGCAGTACTTC. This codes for CAITTGRSSYEQYF.

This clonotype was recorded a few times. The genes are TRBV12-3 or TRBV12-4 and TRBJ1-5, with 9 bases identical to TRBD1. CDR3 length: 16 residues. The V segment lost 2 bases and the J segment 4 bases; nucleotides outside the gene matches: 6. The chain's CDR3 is CASSLRAGQGNQPQHF. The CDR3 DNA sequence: TGTGCCAGCAGTTTAAGAGCCGGACAGGGGAATCAGCCCCAGCATTTT.